Listed below are T cell receptor beta chains from one sample, sequenced in a study of T cell responses to AZD1222 COVID-19 vaccine. Generated by immunoSEQ multiplex PCR, the TCRdb table keeps only in-frame clones and is missing some. The data contain roughly 100,000 clones, 70% to 90% of them singletons. The sequencing used peripheral blood, collected on day 0 of AZD1222 vaccination. The origin of the receptors is an adult in good health. The CDR3 runs from the conserved cysteine through the conserved F or W. Each record gives: CDR3 length, clone size, J gene, V gene, D gene, CDR3 protein, CDR3 DNA. The D gene is left open where the match is weak. A clone size is listed for some rows: how often the clone was seen (once, few, many), or a class if it is expanded.

length: 19; size: -; J: TRBJ2-6; V: TRBV4-1; D: -; CDR3: CASSQRLGPKEVGANVLTF; DNA: TGCGCCAGCAGCCAAAGGTTGGGGCCCAAGGAGGTTGGGGCCAACGTCCTGACTTTC
length: 14; size: -; J: TRBJ2-1; V: TRBV6-5; D: -; CDR3: CASSYGGELNEQFF; DNA: TGTGCCAGCAGTTACGGCGGGGAGCTCAATGAGCAGTTCTTC
length: 16; size: -; J: TRBJ1-4; V: TRBV18; D: -; CDR3: CASSPTTRSGDEKLFF; DNA: TGTGCCAGCTCACCAACAACACGGTCGGGCGATGAAAAACTGTTTTTT
length: 13; size: -; J: TRBJ1-1; V: TRBV2; D: -; CDR3: CASSADKNTEAFF; DNA: TGTGCCAGCAGTGCCGACAAGAACACTGAAGCTTTCTTT
length: 13; size: -; J: TRBJ1-5; V: TRBV12-3/TRBV12-4; D: -; CDR3: CASSLEENQPQHF; DNA: TGTGCCAGCAGTTTAGAGGAGAATCAGCCCCAGCATTTT
length: 15; size: -; J: TRBJ1-2; V: TRBV29-1; D: -; CDR3: CSAEGPGGSDYGYTF; DNA: TGCAGCGCCGAGGGGCCGGGAGGTAGCGACTATGGCTACACCTTC
length: 14; size: -; J: TRBJ1-2; V: TRBV6-5; D: -; CDR3: CASSFGNGGTGYTF; DNA: TGTGCCAGCAGTTTCGGGAATGGGGGGACTGGCTACACCTTC
length: 12; size: -; J: TRBJ2-1; V: TRBV5-5; D: -; CDR3: CASRGVRNEQFF; DNA: TGTGCCAGCAGGGGGGTAAGGAATGAGCAGTTCTTC
length: 21; size: -; J: TRBJ2-1; V: TRBV28; D: TRBD2; CDR3: CASSLLSSVRIAGGGDNEQFF; DNA: TGTGCCAGCAGTTTACTGTCGTCGGTTAGGATAGCGGGAGGGGGGGACAATGAGCAGTTCTTC
length: 14; size: -; J: TRBJ2-7; V: TRBV2; D: -; CDR3: CASSEGVGSYEQYF; DNA: TGTGCCAGCAGTGAGGGCGTAGGGTCCTACGAGCAGTACTTC
length: 13; size: once; J: TRBJ2-1; V: TRBV4-2; D: -; CDR3: CASSQDFRDEQFF; DNA: TGTGCCAGCAGCCAAGATTTCAGGGATGAGCAGTTCTTC
length: 18; size: -; J: TRBJ2-3; V: TRBV10-1; D: TRBD2; CDR3: CASSPPGLAGVSTDTQYF; DNA: TGCGCCAGCAGTCCTCCGGGACTAGCGGGAGTTAGCACAGATACGCAGTATTTT
length: 11; size: few; J: TRBJ2-1; V: TRBV6-5; D: -; CDR3: CASSYLNEQFF; DNA: TGTGCCAGCAGTTACCTGAATGAGCAGTTCTTC
length: 15; size: -; J: TRBJ1-2; V: TRBV6-4; D: TRBD1; CDR3: CASSLVAGTGYGYTF; DNA: TGTGCCAGCAGTCTCGTCGCCGGGACAGGGTACGGCTACACCTTC
length: 16; size: -; J: TRBJ2-1; V: TRBV4-3; D: TRBD2; CDR3: CASSQVVSGRNNEQFF; DNA: TGCGCCAGCAGCCAAGTAGTAAGCGGGAGGAACAATGAGCAGTTCTTC
length: 14; size: -; J: TRBJ1-4; V: TRBV2; D: -; CDR3: CASTPSGADEKLFF; DNA: TGTGCCAGCACCCCGTCGGGGGCAGATGAAAAACTGTTTTTT
length: 14; size: -; J: TRBJ2-1; V: TRBV7-2; D: -; CDR3: CASSLSGVNNEQFF; DNA: TGTGCCAGCAGCTTATCAGGGGTGAACAATGAGCAGTTCTTC
length: 16; size: -; J: TRBJ2-1; V: TRBV4-3; D: -; CDR3: CASSQDIWLAYNEQFF; DNA: TGCGCCAGCAGCCAAGATATTTGGCTAGCGTACAATGAGCAGTTCTTC
length: 14; size: -; J: TRBJ2-3; V: TRBV7-2; D: TRBD1; CDR3: CASSLQGVEDTQYF; DNA: TGTGCCAGCAGTCTACAGGGGGTCGAAGATACGCAGTATTTT
length: 15; size: many; J: TRBJ2-1; V: TRBV19; D: -; CDR3: CASRGRTASLNEQFF; DNA: TGTGCCAGTAGGGGGAGGACTGCCTCTCTCAATGAGCAGTTCTTC
length: 18; size: -; J: TRBJ2-3; V: TRBV4-1; D: TRBD1; CDR3: CASSQLGFRDRGVDTQYF; DNA: TGCGCCAGCAGCCAATTAGGCTTCCGGGACAGGGGTGTAGATACGCAGTATTTT
length: 15; size: -; J: TRBJ2-7; V: TRBV18; D: -; CDR3: CASSPPSTGSYEQYF; DNA: TGTGCCAGCTCACCTCCGTCCACGGGATCCTACGAGCAGTACTTC
length: 16; size: once; J: TRBJ2-3; V: TRBV13; D: TRBD2; CDR3: CASSPSTSGRTDTQYF; DNA: TGTGCCAGCAGCCCGTCGACTAGCGGGAGAACAGATACGCAGTATTTT
length: 12; size: -; J: TRBJ1-1; V: TRBV12-3/TRBV12-4; D: -; CDR3: CASTDSHTEAFF; DNA: TGTGCCAGCACCGACTCCCACACTGAAGCTTTCTTT
length: 15; size: -; J: TRBJ1-2; V: TRBV5-4; D: TRBD1; CDR3: CASSLGQGAVYGYTF; DNA: TGTGCCAGCAGCTTGGGACAGGGGGCAGTCTATGGCTACACCTTC
length: 15; size: -; J: TRBJ1-4; V: TRBV5-4; D: -; CDR3: CASSGDSPVNEKLFF; DNA: TGTGCCAGCAGCGGTGACAGCCCAGTTAATGAAAAACTGTTTTTT
length: 16; size: few; J: TRBJ2-6; V: TRBV4-1; D: -; CDR3: CASSLSESSGANVLTF; DNA: TGCGCCAGCAGCCTGTCGGAAAGCTCTGGGGCCAACGTCCTGACTTTC
length: 13; size: -; J: TRBJ2-5; V: TRBV19; D: -; CDR3: CASSISLQETQYF; DNA: TGTGCCAGTAGTATCTCCCTACAAGAGACCCAGTACTTC
length: 14; size: -; J: TRBJ1-4; V: TRBV5-1; D: -; CDR3: CASSLRATNEKLFF; DNA: TGCGCCAGCAGCTTACGGGCAACTAATGAAAAACTGTTTTTT
length: 15; size: -; J: TRBJ2-5; V: TRBV15; D: TRBD2; CDR3: CASRLAGGLKETQYF; DNA: TGTGCCTCGCGACTAGCGGGGGGACTCAAAGAGACCCAGTACTTC
length: 13; size: -; J: TRBJ2-7; V: TRBV6-5; D: -; CDR3: CASSYELVYEQYF; DNA: TGTGCCAGCAGTTATGAGCTAGTCTACGAGCAGTACTTC
length: 11; size: -; J: TRBJ2-7; V: TRBV6-4; D: -; CDR3: CASSDGYEQYF; DNA: TGTGCCAGCAGTGACGGGTACGAGCAGTACTTC
length: 15; size: -; J: TRBJ1-3; V: TRBV19; D: -; CDR3: CASSKDGYSGNTIYF; DNA: TGTGCCAGTAGCAAGGACGGATATTCTGGAAACACCATATATTTT
length: 14; size: -; J: TRBJ1-1; V: TRBV6-2/TRBV6-3; D: -; CDR3: CASSIQDLNTEAFF; DNA: TGTGCCAGCAGTATTCAGGATTTGAACACTGAAGCTTTCTTT
length: 13; size: -; J: TRBJ1-5; V: TRBV6-5; D: -; CDR3: CASHIQGNQPQHF; DNA: TGTGCCAGCCACATCCAAGGCAATCAGCCCCAGCATTTT
length: 16; size: -; J: TRBJ2-6; V: TRBV7-8; D: -; CDR3: CASSYEGGSGANVLTF; DNA: TGTGCCAGCAGCTACGAGGGAGGCTCTGGGGCCAACGTCCTGACTTTC
length: 15; size: -; J: TRBJ1-6; V: TRBV11-2; D: TRBD1; CDR3: CASSFSDRVLTPLHF; DNA: TGTGCCAGCAGCTTCTCGGACAGGGTCTTGACACCCCTCCACTTT
length: 18; size: few; J: TRBJ2-1; V: TRBV5-1; D: TRBD2; CDR3: CASSSGLAGGAGLNEQFF; DNA: TGCGCCAGCAGCTCGGGACTAGCGGGAGGGGCAGGGCTGAATGAGCAGTTCTTC
length: 14; size: -; J: TRBJ2-5; V: TRBV9; D: -; CDR3: CASSASTVQETQYF; DNA: TGTGCCAGCAGCGCCTCGACGGTCCAAGAGACCCAGTACTTC
length: 14; size: once; J: TRBJ2-2; V: TRBV4-2; D: -; CDR3: CASSQETNTGELFF; DNA: TGTGCCAGCAGCCAAGAAACCAACACCGGGGAGCTGTTTTTT
length: 13; size: -; J: TRBJ2-7; V: TRBV9; D: -; CDR3: CASSVELGNEQYF; DNA: TGTGCCAGCAGCGTGGAATTGGGAAACGAGCAGTACTTC
length: 17; size: -; J: TRBJ1-5; V: TRBV5-5; D: TRBD1; CDR3: CASSPGGGIGGNQPQHF; DNA: TGTGCCAGCAGCCCAGGGGGCGGGATTGGGGGCAATCAGCCCCAGCATTTT